Detailed here is one TCR beta chain. Its antigen is as yet unknown. The data were produced by immunoSEQ multiplex PCR, yet TCRdb's version contains in-frame clones alone and is incomplete. The data hold some 170,000 clones, with 89% observed a single time. This sample stems from a study of cytomegalovirus exposure and HLA in healthy donors. Study outcomes and limitations: A few chains tied to CMV proved CMV antigen-specific in vitro. Reports indicated that the classifier achieved high specificity and sensitivity in diagnosing cytomegalovirus status.

The CDR3 runs 17 residues. The chain joins TRBV21-1 to TRBJ2-1; the table's D call of TRBD2 was not tested on the DNA. TRBV21-1 is a documented pseudogene. The sample comprised PBMCs. The receptor comes from a woman between 18 and 29 years old in good health and CMV-seropositive. This CDR3 is CASSKAPLAAFYNEQFF. The CDR3 DNA is TGTGCCAGCAGCAAAGCCCCACTAGCGGCCTTCTACAATGAGCAGTTCTTC.